These 20 T cell receptor beta chains came from one sample sequenced in a study of tumor-infiltrating lymphocytes in primary liver carcinoma. Extraction of RNA together with DNA used 20-30 mg of unsorted bulk tissue. Researchers generated TCR beta cDNA from approximately 0.55 ug of total RNA, relying on a constant-region primer. Slightly modified ARM-PCR with three nested multiplex PCR rounds yielded TCR beta libraries. It was with TRBV1-TRBV30 forward primers and a C-beta reverse primer that the first two PCR rounds were run, at 10 to 11 cycles each. Via MiXCR, TCRdb re-called the multiplex PCR reads, giving one row per CDR3 protein. The sample carries 50,000 to 70,000 distinct CDR3 sequences, about two thirds recorded once. The source material was liver tumor tissue from sampling region 2. Subset here: tumor region T2, inferior pole. These receptors were collected from a man between 40 and 49 years old with primary liver carcinoma and hepatitis B virus infection.

This clonotype was observed a single time. Because it lacks the conserved phenylalanine or tryptophan at the end, this CDR3 is likely a read error. This chain's CDR3 is CASGLALGEANTGELFS. CDR3 coding DNA: TGTGCTAGCGGCTTAGCATTAGGAGAGGCGAACACCGGGGAGCTGTTTTCT. The J gene is TRBJ2-2, the V gene TRBV11-2; a possible D gene is TRBD2 (6 bases). The length of the CDR3 is 17 residues. The germline gives CDR1 SGHAT, CDR2 FQNNGV.

A remark on this clonotype: This may be a read error, as it is one base from a much larger clone. The chain has TRBV7-9 and TRBJ1-1; no firm D call. The CDR3 has 8 amino acids. Germline assignment: CDR1 SEHNR and CDR2 FQNEAQ (reference sequence). CDR3 sequence reads: CVPPDAFF. DNA for the CDR3: TGTGTCCCTCCTGACGCTTTCTTT.

This clonotype was counted only a few times. The chain uses TRBV6-2 or TRBV6-3 and TRBJ2-1; possibly TRBD2 for D (5 bases). The V and J ends lost 7 bases and 8 bases respectively, with 18 bases between them. This CDR3 spans 14 amino acids. Germline lookup yields CDR1 MNHEY and CDR2 SVGEGT. CDR3 nucleotides: TGTGCCAGCAAAACGGCATACCAGAGGGATGAGCAGTTCTTC. This codes for CASKTAYQRDEQFF.

With respect to this clonotype: Its ends do not fully match the called genes, so a read error is possible. The genes are TRBV12-3 or TRBV12-4 and TRBJ1-4, with D possibly matching TRBD1 (5 bases). The CDR3 totals 13 residues. The CDR3 sequence: CANSTSGTEKLFF. In DNA form, the CDR3 reads TGTGCCAACAGTACCTCCGGGACCGAAAAACTGTTTTTT.

Points on this clonotype: The final CDR3 position lacks the conserved phenylalanine or tryptophan, pointing to a likely read error. The genes are TRBV12-3 or TRBV12-4 and TRBJ1-6; D remains ambiguous. The CDR3 spans 12 residues. The CDR3: CASSLKSSPLHY. CDR3 DNA: TGTGCAAGCAGTTTAAAGAGTTCACCCCTCCACTAT.

To note about this clonotype: Given a much more abundant clone one base away, this may be a read error. The genes are TRBV5-1 and TRBJ2-3, with unresolved D. CDR1 and CDR2 from the germline V gene are SGHRS and YFSETQ. The CDR3 sequence is 18 residues long. CDR3 loop: CACSLVWTKRPSTDTQYF. The DNA of the CDR3 is TGCGCCTGCAGCTTGGTTTGGACCAAACGACCTAGCACAGATACGCAGTATTTT.

The rearrangement uses TRBV12-3 or TRBV12-4 and TRBJ2-1; D may correspond to TRBD1 or TRBD2 (6 bases each). V dropped 7 bases and J dropped 6 bases, with 22 bases sitting between them. The CDR3 totals 16 residues. CDR3 amino acids: CASNEDLGRGRNEQFF. In DNA, the CDR3 is TGTGCCAGCAACGAAGATCTGGGACGGGGGCGCAATGAGCAGTTCTTC.

For this clonotype: One junction end disagrees with the germline gene, perhaps due to a read error. This sequence joins TRBV11-2 and TRBJ2-5, with TRBD1 matching 8 bases. From germline, CDR1 is SGHAT and CDR2 FQNNGV. This CDR3 comprises 16 residues. The CDR3 coding sequence is TGTGCCAGCAGCTTACAAGCAGGGGGCTCGGGGGAGACCCAGTATTTC. Amino acid sequence: CASSLQAGGSGETQYF.

The chain has TRBV11-2 and TRBJ2-5; 8 bases agree with TRBD2. The CDR3 is made up of 16 amino acids. Germline V gives CDR1 SGHAT, CDR2 FQNNGV. CDR3 in amino acids: CVCSQTSGGGIETQYF. CDR3 coding DNA: TGTGTCTGCAGCCAAACTTCTGGCGGGGGGATAGAGACCCAGTACTTC.

This clonotype came up a few times. V gene TRBV20-1 combines with J gene TRBJ2-7; 7 nucleotides line up with TRBD2. CDR3 length: 15 amino acids. CDR1 and CDR2 (germline): DFQATT, SNEGSKA (reference sequence). V lost 7 bases, J lost 3 bases, and 15 bases stayed unmatched. CDR3 bases: TGCAGTGGGTCCCTAGCGGCTAGGGGAGTCTACGAGCAGTACTTC. Amino acid sequence: CSGSLAARGVYEQYF.

In this sample, this clonotype turned up once. At one boundary the junction diverges from the germline segment, which might be a read error. The chain is built from TRBV10-2 and TRBJ2-7; 8 bases are shared with TRBD2. The CDR3 runs 14 residues. Germline-derived CDR1 and CDR2 are WSHSY and SAAADI. The CDR3 here is CANSAAGGSYEQYF. The CDR3, as DNA: TGCGCCAACAGTGCGGCGGGAGGCTCCTACGAGCAGTATTTC.

Points on this clonotype: No conserved phenylalanine or tryptophan ends this CDR3, so it is likely a read error. CDR3 loop: CASSRRWNTEAFL. The CDR3 DNA sequence: TGTGCCAGCAGCCGCAGGTGGAACACTGAGGCTTTCTTG. The V call is TRBV6-5, the J call TRBJ1-1, with D unclear. There are 13 residues in the CDR3. CDR1 MNHEY and CDR2 SVGAGI come from the germline V gene.

This clonotype was counted ten times or more. Written as DNA, the CDR3 is TGTGCCAGCAGCTTAGGTATCGAAAGGGGCTACACCTTC. Its protein product is CASSLGIERGYTF. This chain connects TRBV7-9 to TRBJ1-2; D is uncertain. This CDR3 region has 13 residues. V lost 1 base, J lost 8 bases, and 11 bases lay in between. Germline CDR1 SEHNR, CDR2 FQNEAQ (reference sequence).

This clonotype was seen only once. The conserved phenylalanine or tryptophan is not found at the CDR3 terminus, so this likely reflects a read error. The chain links TRBV12-3 or TRBV12-4 to TRBJ2-2, with 7 bases identical to TRBD1. The CDR3 length is 14 residues. Germline trimming cut 5 bases from V and 7 bases from J; bases unmatched to any gene: 7. The CDR3 loop reads CASSPDRAVGELFP. The CDR3 DNA reads as TGTGCCAGCAGTCCCGACAGGGCCGTCGGGGAGCTGTTTCCT.

Notes on this clonotype: Germline is not matched at one junction end, which may reflect a read error. This rearrangement joins TRBV29-1 to TRBJ1-2; D not certain. The germline gives CDR1 SQVTM, CDR2 ANQGSEA. There are 13 residues in the CDR3. CDR3 in amino acids: CSVKVNTSYDYTF. In DNA, the CDR3 is TGCAGCGTTAAGGTGAACACGTCCTATGACTACACCTTC.

A note on this clonotype: A read error is likely, as this CDR3 ends without the conserved phenylalanine or tryptophan. This sequence joins TRBV4-3 and TRBJ1-6; D is undetermined. In germline, CDR1 is LGHNA, CDR2 YSLEER. V was cut by 0 bases and J by 7 bases, with 10 bases left in between. The CDR3 spans 15 residues. CDR3: CASSQDRLANSPLHS. The CDR3 nucleotides read TGCGCCAGCAGCCAAGACAGACTGGCCAATTCACCCCTCCACTCT.

There are a few counts of this clonotype. A clone one base away is much larger, so this may be a read error. The genes are TRBV11-2 and TRBJ2-2, with 9 bases that match TRBD2. The CDR3 sequence is 16 residues long. Germline-derived CDR1 and CDR2 are SGHAT and FQNNGV. This chain's CDR3 is CANSLVALAGTGELFF. The CDR3 nucleotides read TGTGCCAACAGCTTAGTGGCGCTAGCGGGAACCGGGGAGCTGTTTTTT.

V gene TRBV28 combines with J gene TRBJ1-5; no definite D call. Germline values: CDR1 MDHEN, CDR2 SYDVKM. The CDR3 loop spans 15 amino acids. The V end lost 1 base, the J end lost 2 bases, and 9 bases lay between the germline ends. CDR3 bases: TGTGCCAGCAGTTTATCTTGGCTGGGCAATCAGCCCCAGCATTTT. Encoded protein: CASSLSWLGNQPQHF. The variable domain in full, completed from reference TRBV28 and TRBJ1-5, reads DVKVTQSSRYLVKRTGEKVFLECVQDMDHENMFWYRQDPGLGLRLIYFSYDVKMKEKGDIPEGYSVSREKKERFSLILESASTNQTSMYLCASSLSWLGNQPQHFGDGTRLSIL.

A note on this clonotype: A much larger clone sits a single nucleotide away, making a read error possible. The chain is built from TRBV10-3 and TRBJ2-7; 14 bases fit TRBD2. The CDR3 spans 20 residues. CDR1 is ENHRY and CDR2 is SYGVKD in the germline V gene. The CDR3 loop is CVISEARPPGLAGATGEQYF. As DNA, the CDR3 is TGTGTCATCAGTGAGGCGAGACCTCCGGGACTAGCGGGAGCAACGGGCGAGCAGTACTTC.

With respect to this clonotype: A junction boundary mismatches the germline segment, possibly from a read error. J is TRBJ1-1 and V is TRBV6-5; D uncertain. CDR1 is MNHEY and CDR2 is SVGAGI in the germline V gene. The CDR3 runs to 14 residues. CDR3 residues: CASSIPRFNTEAFF. In DNA form, the CDR3 reads TGTGCCAGCAGTATTCCAAGGTTTAACACTGAGGCTTTCTTT.